This TCR beta chain is drawn from a study of high-grade serous ovarian cancer treatment subgroups. This clone is a singleton in its sample. Tumor samples were obtained before definitive surgery or chemotherapy. Clones were sequenced by immunoSEQ multiplex PCR, and TCRdb holds only the in-frame ones, with some missing. Of roughly 9,800 clones listed, around 65% were seen once; the top ten hold roughly 3.7%. The CDR3 contains 13 residues. V was trimmed by 1 base and J by 7 bases, leaving 10 bases between them. Germline values: CDR1 SGHDN, CDR2 FVKESK. The sequenced sample consisted of tumor tissue. The chain combines TRBV14 with TRBJ1-2; no clear D. The sequence was obtained from a human donor with high-grade serous ovarian cancer. CDR3 bases: TGTGCCAGCAGCCAAGGAACGTGGGGTGGCTACACCTTC. Its protein product is CASSQGTWGGYTF.